This T cell receptor beta chain was recorded in a study of T-cell reconstitution after alpha-beta-depleted transplantation in children. The CDR3 loop spans 14 amino acids. V shed 5 bases and J shed 2 bases, with 13 bases lying between them. Study-level findings and limits: Roughly two months post-transplant, alpha-beta T cells reportedly originated from several hundred graft clones that had expanded. Surviving recipient T cells and thymic progenitors accounted for the high day-60 TCRbeta diversity observed in some patients. T-cell counts and diversity at one year following transplant were attributed mainly to newly produced T cells.

This clonotype was observed a handful of times. Its cognate antigen is unknown. The TCRbeta library incorporated unique molecular identifiers. Via MiXCR, TCRdb re-called the PCR reads, giving one row per CDR3 protein. The sample shows about 830,000 distinct CDR3 sequences, about 15% of them seen only once. The rearrangement uses TRBV12-3 or TRBV12-4 and TRBJ2-7; D is possibly TRBD1 or TRBD2 (5 bases each). The sample was PBMCs, mostly from graft donor cells, taken 360 days after TCRalphabeta/CD19-depleted stem cell transplant. This TCR came from a male patient younger than 18 who had a stem cell transplant for acute lymphoblastic leukemia, so the T cells may come from the graft donor. The CDR3 sequence is CASSPPRGAYEQYF. Here the CDR3 DNA reads TGTGCCAGCAGTCCCCCTCGGGGCGCCTACGAGCAGTACTTC.